The 6 T cell receptor beta chains below all came from one sample that was sequenced in a study of regulatory T cells in long-lasting Graves disease. Arm-PCR of CDR3 regions with iRepertoire HTBI primers generated TCR beta libraries. TCRdb ran MiXCR on the multiplex PCR reads and lists one entry per CDR3 protein. There are 700,000 or so distinct CDR3 sequences in the sample; about 32% occur only once, and about two fifths lies in the top ten. Time point in this sample: persistent/refractory GD, antithyroid drugs over 5 years with positive TRAb. PBMC RNA served as the TCR library source. Sample: peripheral blood mononuclear cells (PBMCs), taken when the disease was refractory, from a patient treated with antithyroid drugs. These receptors all stem from a female donor with Graves disease.

This clonotype has at least ten counts. This chain joins TRBV11-2 and TRBJ1-4; TRBD1 aligns across 9 bases. J gave up 8 bases and V 3 bases, and 7 bases lay outside the gene matches. The CDR3 consists of 15 residues. The germline CDR1 and CDR2 sequences are SGHAT and FQNNGV. CDR3 DNA sequence: TGTGCCAGCAGCTTCGGGACAGGGACCAAGGAAAAACTGTTTTTT. Translation gives CASSFGTGTKEKLFF. Using reference TRBV11-2 and TRBJ1-4 for the parts outside the CDR3, the full variable domain is EAGVAQSPRYKIIEKRQSVAFWCNPISGHATLYWYQQILGQGPKLLIQFQNNGVVDDSQLPKDRFSAERLKGVDSTLKIQPAKLEDSAVYLCASSFGTGTKEKLFFGSGTQLSVL.

The chain has TRBV7-2 and TRBJ2-7, with a possible D match to TRBD2 (6 bases). Germline loops: CDR1 SGHTA, CDR2 FQGNSA. CDR3 length: 15 amino acids. V lost 1 base and J lost 1, with 11 bases in between. The CDR3 protein is CASSLGGVRSYEQYF. CDR3 nucleotide sequence: TGTGCCAGCAGCTTAGGGGGGGTTAGGTCCTACGAGCAGTACTTC.

This clonotype was picked up many times. This chain joins TRBV6-5 and TRBJ1-1; D gene ambiguous. Deletions cut 0 bases from V and 5 bases from J, with 10 bases between. Germline V gene sequence: CDR1 MNHEY, CDR2 SVGAGI. CDR3 size: 14 residues. The CDR3 protein is CASSYSQVVTEAFF. For the CDR3, the DNA is TGTGCCAGCAGTTACTCCCAAGTGGTGACTGAAGCTTTCTTT.

This chain joins TRBV20-1 and TRBJ1-1, with 7 bases fitting TRBD1. The V segment lost 6 bases and the J segment 1 base; nucleotides outside the gene matches: 11. Germline CDR1 is DFQATT and CDR2 is SNEGSKA (reference sequence). The CDR3 runs 15 residues. The chain's CDR3 is CSASGTDKPNTEAFF. The CDR3, as DNA: TGCAGTGCCTCCGGGACAGACAAGCCGAACACTGAAGCTTTCTTT.

This rearrangement joins TRBV19 to TRBJ1-5; D gene ambiguous. V shed 5 bases and J shed 3 bases, with 14 bases lying between them. Germline V gives CDR1 LNHDA, CDR2 SQIVND (reference sequence). The CDR3 spans 15 residues. The CDR3 loop is CASSPLLVPNQPQHF. CDR3 sequence (DNA): TGTGCCAGTAGTCCACTCCTGGTCCCCAATCAGCCCCAGCATTTT.

This clonotype occurred many times. The rearrangement links TRBV12-3 or TRBV12-4 to TRBJ1-2, with TRBD1 matching 8 bases. After removal of 4 bases from V and 4 bases from J, the junction contained 11 bases not matched to a gene. The CDR3 has 16 residues. This CDR3 reads CASSSEPGGPIYGYTF. The CDR3 nucleotides read TGTGCCAGCAGTTCCGAGCCAGGGGGCCCCATCTATGGCTACACCTTC.